This T cell receptor (beta chain) was sequenced during a study of T cell repertoires in cytomegalovirus infection. About the research overall: Both a matching HLA type and CMV infection were indicated by public TCR beta signatures. Broader study findings: Individuals carrying CMV plus the relevant HLA were identified by cumulative frequency of public TCR beta families. Ex vivo, HLA-C-restricted CMV-specific TCR beta clonotypes prevailed over the rest of the response.

TCRdb re-derived calls from the reads in MiXCR, one entry per CDR3 protein. Altogether 90,000 to 130,000 distinct CDR3 sequences are present, 9.5% to 13% being singletons, with the ten largest covering approximately 33%. In this sample, this clonotype turned up many times. Its antigen is undetermined. Germline CDR1 DFQATT, CDR2 SNEGSKA (reference sequence). Trimming at V came to 5 bases and at J to 2 bases, leaving 8 bases not matched to a gene. The CDR3 sequence is 14 residues long. Sequencing used PBMCs, sequenced either directly or after in vitro stimulation (not recorded which). This TCR came from a human donor in good health (CMV status not recorded). Some clones in this sample may be carry-over from other donors' samples. V usage is TRBV20-1 and J usage is TRBJ1-2, with 7 bases fitting TRBD1. The CDR3 nucleotides are TGCAGTGCTTCCCGGGACAGCCAAAACTATGGCTACACCTTC. Translation gives CSASRDSQNYGYTF.